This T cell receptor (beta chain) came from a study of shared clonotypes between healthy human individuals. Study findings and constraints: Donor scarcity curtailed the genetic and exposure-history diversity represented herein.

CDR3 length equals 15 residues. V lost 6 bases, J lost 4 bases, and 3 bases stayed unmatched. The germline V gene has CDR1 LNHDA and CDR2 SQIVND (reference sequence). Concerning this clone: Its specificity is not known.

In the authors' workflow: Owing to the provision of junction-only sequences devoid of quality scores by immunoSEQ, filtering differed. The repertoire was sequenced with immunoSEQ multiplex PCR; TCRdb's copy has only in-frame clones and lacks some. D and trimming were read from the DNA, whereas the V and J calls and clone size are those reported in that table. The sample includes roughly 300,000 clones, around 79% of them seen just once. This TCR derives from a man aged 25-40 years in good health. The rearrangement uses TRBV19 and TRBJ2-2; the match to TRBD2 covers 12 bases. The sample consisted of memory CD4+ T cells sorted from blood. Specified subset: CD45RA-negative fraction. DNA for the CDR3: TGTGCCAGTAGGACTAGCGGGAGCCCCACCGGGGAGCTGTTTTTT. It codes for CASRTSGSPTGELFF.